This is a list of T cell receptor beta chains from one sample in a study of shared clonotypes between healthy human individuals. Sequencing used immunoSEQ multiplex PCR; TCRdb keeps in-frame clones, though not all of them. The sample records over a million clones, under 80% being singletons. Sequencing used memory CD4+ T cells sorted from blood. These receptors were taken from a man between 18 and 29 years old in good health. Each CDR3 is given with its conserved first and last residue. D genes are given only for firm matches. A row's size may be missing; if present it is once, few, many or a size class.

v_call: TRBV6-5
j_call: TRBJ1-3
clone_size: NA
d_call: NA
cdr3_aa: CASSYSSMGAGNTIYF
cdr3_nt: TGTGCCAGCAGTTACTCATCCATGGGGGCTGGAAACACCATATATTTT

v_call: TRBV5-1
j_call: TRBJ2-1
clone_size: NA
d_call: TRBD2
cdr3_aa: CASRPAGGSSYNEQFF
cdr3_nt: TGCGCCAGCAGGCCTGCGGGGGGGAGCTCCTACAATGAGCAGTTCTTC

v_call: TRBV27
j_call: TRBJ1-2
clone_size: few
d_call: TRBD1
cdr3_aa: CASSPPGQGNYGYTF
cdr3_nt: TGTGCCAGCAGTCCGCCGGGACAGGGAAACTATGGCTACACCTTC

v_call: TRBV14
j_call: TRBJ2-3
clone_size: NA
d_call: TRBD1
cdr3_aa: CASSQWTGGREYF
cdr3_nt: TGTGCCAGCAGCCAGTGGACAGGGGGAAGGGAGTATTTT

v_call: TRBV27
j_call: TRBJ2-3
clone_size: NA
d_call: NA
cdr3_aa: CASSSNRGGGTDTQYF
cdr3_nt: TGTGCCAGCAGTTCAAACAGGGGAGGCGGCACAGATACGCAGTATTTT

v_call: TRBV5-6
j_call: TRBJ2-3
clone_size: NA
d_call: NA
cdr3_aa: CASSGTWFTDTQYF
cdr3_nt: TGTGCCAGCAGCGGGACTTGGTTCACAGATACGCAGTATTTT

v_call: TRBV25-1
j_call: TRBJ1-2
clone_size: many
d_call: NA
cdr3_aa: CASSERRTAANYGYTF
cdr3_nt: TGTGCCAGCAGTGAGCGACGGACGGCTGCTAACTATGGCTACACCTTC

v_call: TRBV19
j_call: TRBJ2-1
clone_size: NA
d_call: TRBD1
cdr3_aa: CASSSTGQAYNEQFF
cdr3_nt: TGTGCCAGTAGTTCCACCGGACAGGCGTACAATGAGCAGTTCTTC

v_call: TRBV18
j_call: TRBJ1-2
clone_size: NA
d_call: NA
cdr3_aa: CASSPGTSRGGYTF
cdr3_nt: TGTGCCAGCTCACCCGGGACATCTAGAGGGGGCTACACCTTC

v_call: TRBV29-1
j_call: TRBJ2-3
clone_size: NA
d_call: NA
cdr3_aa: CSLTYGSQGDTQYF
cdr3_nt: TGCAGCCTAACGTACGGGTCTCAGGGCGATACGCAGTATTTT